This record concerns one T cell receptor (beta chain) sequence. CDR1 and CDR2 from the germline V gene are MNHEY and SMNVEV (reference sequence). Trimming at V came to 3 bases and at J to 14 bases, leaving 14 bases not matched to a gene. This CDR3 region has 15 residues. This sample was included in a study of T-cell reconstitution after alpha-beta-depleted transplantation in children. Construction of the TCRbeta library involved unique molecular identifiers. TCRdb re-derived calls from the PCR reads in MiXCR, one entry per CDR3 protein. Of about 580,000 distinct CDR3 sequences in the sample, about 23% were seen once.

The sample in question was PBMCs, mostly from graft donor cells, obtained 360 days after TCRalphabeta/CD19-depleted stem cell transplant. This sequence joins TRBV27 and TRBJ1-4; TRBD1 agrees at 8 bases. This TCR derives from a boy in the first two years of life who had a stem cell transplant for acute myeloid leukemia, so the T cells may come from the graft donor. CDR3 bases: TGTGCCAGCAGTTTGAGGACCCAGGGGGCGCGAAGTCTGTTTTTT. Translated: CASSLRTQGARSLFF.